This is a list of T cell receptor beta chains from one sample in a study of blood T cell repertoires in COVID-19. Profiling relied on immunoSEQ multiplex PCR, and the TCRdb table lists in-frame clones only, not all of them. The data contain roughly 80,000 clones, about 91% of them singletons. Sequences were obtained from peripheral blood. These TCRs come from a woman aged 80 or older with acute or convalescent COVID-19. CDR3s include the opening cysteine and the closing phenylalanine or tryptophan. D genes are given only for firm matches. Clone size, where shown, is once, few, many, or a class for clones that have expanded.

>NA|NA|TRBJ2-7|15|TRBV5-8
CASIMVGGPTYEQYF
TGTGCCAGCATCATGGTTGGCGGGCCGACCTACGAGCAGTACTTC
>NA|NA|TRBJ2-2|13|TRBV5-8
CASSFEGSGELFF
TGTGCCAGCAGCTTTGAGGGATCCGGGGAGCTGTTTTTT
>TRBD1|once|TRBJ1-3|18|TRBV7-7
CASRVRRSGTGNLYTIYF
TGTGCTAGCAGGGTCCGGCGCTCCGGGACAGGGAACCTGTACACCATATATTTT
>NA|NA|TRBJ1-2|13|TRBV6-5
CALQGFLNYGYTF
TGTGCCCTCCAGGGGTTCCTTAACTATGGCTACACCTTC
>TRBD1|NA|TRBJ1-5|17|TRBV19
CASSTLPRTGIGQPQHF
TGTGCCAGTAGTACCCTTCCGAGGACAGGGATCGGTCAGCCCCAGCATTTT
>TRBD2|NA|TRBJ2-1|14|TRBV2
CANVGASGREEQFF
TGTGCCAACGTAGGGGCTAGCGGGAGAGAAGAGCAGTTCTTC
>TRBD2|once|TRBJ2-1|16|TRBV7-2
CASSSRGSSGVNEQFF
TGTGCCAGCAGCTCTAGGGGGTCTAGCGGGGTCAATGAGCAGTTCTTC
>TRBD1|NA|TRBJ2-1|15|TRBV7-9
CASSRTGVRNNEQFF
TGTGCCAGCAGCCGGACAGGGGTTCGTAACAATGAGCAGTTCTTC
>NA|NA|TRBJ1-1|13|TRBV6-5
CASSLAIRAEAFF
TGTGCCAGCAGTTTAGCCATCCGGGCTGAAGCTTTCTTT
>NA|NA|TRBJ1-4|18|TRBV3-1/TRBV3-2
CASSQDLGHYSIGEKLFF
TGTGCCAGCAGCCAAGATCTGGGACATTATTCAATCGGTGAAAAACTGTTTTTT
>NA|NA|TRBJ2-7|14|TRBV4-1
CASSQDAGTYEQYF
TGCGCCAGCAGCCAAGACGCCGGTACCTACGAGCAGTACTTC
>NA|NA|TRBJ1-2|12|TRBV6-5
CASRRGNYGYTF
TGTGCCAGCCGGAGGGGTAACTATGGCTACACCTTC
>NA|NA|TRBJ2-1|13|TRBV2
CASSDGQYNEQFF
TGTGCCAGCAGTGACGGACAATACAATGAGCAGTTCTTC
>NA|NA|TRBJ1-2|14|TRBV6-5
CASSLRTDNYGYTF
TGTGCCAGCAGCCTCAGGACAGATAACTATGGCTACACCTTC
>NA|NA|TRBJ2-7|17|TRBV5-1
CASSFIVGGGGRSEQYF
TGCGCCAGCAGCTTTATCGTTGGTGGGGGGGGCCGCTCCGAGCAGTACTTC
>NA|NA|TRBJ1-5|15|TRBV15
CATSRVGQGNQPQHF
TGTGCCACCAGCAGAGTCGGCCAGGGCAATCAGCCCCAGCATTTT
>NA|NA|TRBJ1-4|18|TRBV4-3
CASSQDQGGQGIGEKLFF
TGCGCCAGCAGCCAGGACCAGGGCGGCCAGGGAATCGGTGAAAAACTGTTTTTT
>TRBD1|once|TRBJ2-7|15|TRBV6-5
CASSSRQGILGEQYF
TGTGCCAGCAGTTCTAGACAGGGGATCCTGGGCGAGCAGTACTTC
>NA|once|TRBJ1-1|14|TRBV5-8
CASSLTGLNTEAFF
TGTGCCAGCAGCCTGACAGGATTGAACACTGAAGCTTTCTTT
>TRBD2|NA|TRBJ2-3|16|TRBV27
CASSLRSSGRFNTQYF
TGTGCCAGCAGTTTACGGTCTAGCGGGAGGTTTAATACGCAGTATTTT
>TRBD1|few|TRBJ1-4|15|TRBV19
CASSIRGQNNEKLFF
TGTGCCAGTAGTATCCGGGGACAGAATAATGAAAAACTGTTTTTT
>NA|once|TRBJ1-4|13|TRBV6-5
CASSYNFREKLFF
TGTGCCAGCAGTTACAACTTTAGAGAAAAACTGTTTTTT
>NA|NA|TRBJ1-5|14|TRBV6-6
CASTGPGSNQPQHF
TGTGCCAGCACCGGTCCAGGGAGCAATCAGCCCCAGCATTTT
>NA|NA|TRBJ2-2|16|TRBV5-6
CASSFYWGQGGGELFF
TGTGCCAGCAGCTTCTATTGGGGTCAGGGAGGCGGGGAGCTGTTTTTT
>TRBD2|NA|TRBJ2-3|12|TRBV6-5
CVTRGGTDTQYF
TGTGTTACGCGGGGGGGCACAGATACGCAGTATTTT
>NA|NA|TRBJ1-5|16|TRBV5-1
CASSFGDQGRDQPQHF
TGCGCCAGCAGCTTTGGGGACCAGGGGCGGGATCAGCCCCAGCATTTT
>TRBD2|NA|TRBJ2-4|15|TRBV4-3
CASSQGEGPFNIQYF
TGCGCCAGCAGCCAAGGGGAGGGCCCCTTTAACATTCAGTACTTC
>NA|NA|TRBJ1-2|14|TRBV14
CASSPGQINYGYTF
TGTGCCAGCAGCCCCGGACAGATTAACTATGGCTACACCTTC
>NA|NA|TRBJ1-1|15|TRBV3-1/TRBV3-2
CASSLSGGWNTEAFF
TGTGCCAGCAGCCTTTCGGGGGGGTGGAACACTGAAGCTTTCTTT
>TRBD2|NA|TRBJ2-4|20|TRBV19
CASSSPLGTSGRGAKNIQYF
TGTGCCAGTAGTTCTCCTTTGGGGACTAGCGGGAGGGGGGCCAAAAACATTCAGTACTTC
>NA|NA|TRBJ2-2|15|TRBV11-3
CASSLAVAVTGELFF
TGTGCCAGCAGCTTAGCCGTAGCGGTGACCGGGGAGCTGTTTTTT
>NA|NA|TRBJ2-4|13|TRBV19
CASTESLGDIQYF
TGTGCCAGTACCGAATCCCTGGGAGACATTCAGTACTTC
>NA|few|TRBJ2-7|13|TRBV29-1
CSAGHGSKGEQYF
TGCAGCGCCGGTCACGGGAGCAAGGGCGAGCAGTACTTC
>NA|NA|TRBJ2-1|11|TRBV5-1
CASSPHHEQFF
TGCGCCAGCAGCCCCCATCATGAGCAGTTCTTC
>NA|few|TRBJ2-7|15|TRBV27
CASSLWGSGSYEQYF
TGTGCCAGCAGTTTATGGGGATCGGGGTCCTACGAGCAGTACTTC
>NA|NA|TRBJ2-5|12|TRBV5-1
CASSPRMETQYF
TGCGCCAGCAGCCCGAGGATGGAGACCCAGTACTTC
>NA|NA|TRBJ1-2|11|TRBV7-9
CASSPEGSYTF
TGTGCCAGCAGCCCTGAGGGAAGCTACACCTTC
>NA|NA|TRBJ2-5|13|TRBV5-1
CASSFPGGETQYF
TGCGCCAGCAGCTTTCCCGGGGGAGAGACCCAGTACTTC
>NA|NA|TRBJ2-4|14|TRBV4-3
CASSQDRRVGIQYF
TGCGCCAGCAGCCAAGATCGGCGGGTTGGCATTCAGTACTTC
>TRBD1|NA|TRBJ1-2|17|TRBV3-1/TRBV3-2
CASSPPSGTGNIYGYTF
TGTGCCAGCAGTCCGCCCTCCGGGACAGGAAACATCTATGGCTACACCTTC